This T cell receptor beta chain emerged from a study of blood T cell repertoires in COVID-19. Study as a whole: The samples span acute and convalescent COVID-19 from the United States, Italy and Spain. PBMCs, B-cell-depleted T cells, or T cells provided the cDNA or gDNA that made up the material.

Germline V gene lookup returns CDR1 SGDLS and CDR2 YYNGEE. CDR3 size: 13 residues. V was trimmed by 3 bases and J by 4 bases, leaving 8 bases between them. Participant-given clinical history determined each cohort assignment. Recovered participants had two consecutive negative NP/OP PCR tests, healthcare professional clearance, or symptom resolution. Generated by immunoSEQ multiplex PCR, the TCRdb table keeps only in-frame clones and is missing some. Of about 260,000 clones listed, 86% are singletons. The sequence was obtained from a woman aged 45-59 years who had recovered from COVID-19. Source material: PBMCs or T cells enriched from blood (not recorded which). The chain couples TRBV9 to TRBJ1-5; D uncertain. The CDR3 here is CASSADINQPQHF. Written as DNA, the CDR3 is TGTGCCAGCAGCGCTGACATAAATCAGCCCCAGCATTTT.